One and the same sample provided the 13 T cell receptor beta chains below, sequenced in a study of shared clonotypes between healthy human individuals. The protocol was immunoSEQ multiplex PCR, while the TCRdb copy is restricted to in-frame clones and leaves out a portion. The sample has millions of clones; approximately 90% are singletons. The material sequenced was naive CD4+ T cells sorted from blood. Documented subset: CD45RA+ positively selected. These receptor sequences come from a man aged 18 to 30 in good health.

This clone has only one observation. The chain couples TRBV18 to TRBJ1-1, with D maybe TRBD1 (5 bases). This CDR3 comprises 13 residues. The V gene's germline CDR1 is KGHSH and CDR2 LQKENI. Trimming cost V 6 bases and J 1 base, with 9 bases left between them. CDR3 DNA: TGTGCCAGCTCTTTCGGGGCGAACACTGAAGCTTTCTTT. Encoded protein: CASSFGANTEAFF.

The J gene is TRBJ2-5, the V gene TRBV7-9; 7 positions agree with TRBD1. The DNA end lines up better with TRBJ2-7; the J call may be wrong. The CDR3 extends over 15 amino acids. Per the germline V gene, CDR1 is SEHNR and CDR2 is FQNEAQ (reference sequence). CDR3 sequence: CASSFGPGQIYEQYF. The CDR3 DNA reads TGTGCCAGCAGTTTCGGACCGGGACAGATCTACGAGCAGTACTTC.

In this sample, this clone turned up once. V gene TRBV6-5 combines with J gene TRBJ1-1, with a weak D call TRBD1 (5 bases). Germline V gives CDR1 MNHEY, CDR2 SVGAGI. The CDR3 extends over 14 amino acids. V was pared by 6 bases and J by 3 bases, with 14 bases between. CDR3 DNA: TGTGCCAGCAGCAAGCCTGGGGGACACACTGAAGCTTTCTTT. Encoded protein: CASSKPGGHTEAFF.

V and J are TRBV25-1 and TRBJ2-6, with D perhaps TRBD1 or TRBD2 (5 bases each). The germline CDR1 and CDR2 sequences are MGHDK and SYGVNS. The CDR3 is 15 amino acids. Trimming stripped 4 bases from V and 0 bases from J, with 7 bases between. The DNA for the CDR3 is TGTGCCAGCAGTGGGGGACGCTCTGGGGCCAACGTCCTGACTTTC. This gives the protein CASSGGRSGANVLTF.

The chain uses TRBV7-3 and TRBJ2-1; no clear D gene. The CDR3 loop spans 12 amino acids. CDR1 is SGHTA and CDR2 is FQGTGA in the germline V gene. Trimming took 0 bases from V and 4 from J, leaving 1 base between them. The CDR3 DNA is TGTGCCAGCAGCTTAACTTACAATGAGCAGTTCTTC. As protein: CASSLTYNEQFF.

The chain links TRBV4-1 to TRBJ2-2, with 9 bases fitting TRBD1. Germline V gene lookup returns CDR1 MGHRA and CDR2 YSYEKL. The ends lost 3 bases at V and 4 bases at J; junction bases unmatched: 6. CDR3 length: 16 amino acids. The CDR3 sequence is CASSHPTGGGTGELFF. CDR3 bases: TGCGCCAGCAGCCACCCGACAGGGGGTGGCACCGGGGAGCTGTTTTTT.

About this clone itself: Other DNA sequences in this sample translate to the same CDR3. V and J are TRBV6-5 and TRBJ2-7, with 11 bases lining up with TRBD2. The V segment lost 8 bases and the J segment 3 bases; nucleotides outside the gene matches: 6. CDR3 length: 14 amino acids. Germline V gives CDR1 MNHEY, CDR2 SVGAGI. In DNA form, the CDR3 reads TGTGCCAGCGGGCGACTAGCGGGAATCTACGAGCAGTACTTC. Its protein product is CASGRLAGIYEQYF.

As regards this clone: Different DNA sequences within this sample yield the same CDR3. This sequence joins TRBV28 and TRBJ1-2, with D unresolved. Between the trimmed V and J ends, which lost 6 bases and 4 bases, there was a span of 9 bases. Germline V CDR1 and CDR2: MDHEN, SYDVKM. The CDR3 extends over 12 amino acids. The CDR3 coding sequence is TGTGCCAGCAGCCTCCAAGGCTATGGCTACACCTTC. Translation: CASSLQGYGYTF.

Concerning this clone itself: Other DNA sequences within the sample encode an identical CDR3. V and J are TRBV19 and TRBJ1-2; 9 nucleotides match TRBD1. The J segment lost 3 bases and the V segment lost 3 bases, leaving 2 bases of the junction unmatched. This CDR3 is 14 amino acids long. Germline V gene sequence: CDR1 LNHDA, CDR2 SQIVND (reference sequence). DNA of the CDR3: TGTGCCAGTAGTATCGACAGGGGGGACTATGGCTACACCTTC. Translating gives CASSIDRGDYGYTF.

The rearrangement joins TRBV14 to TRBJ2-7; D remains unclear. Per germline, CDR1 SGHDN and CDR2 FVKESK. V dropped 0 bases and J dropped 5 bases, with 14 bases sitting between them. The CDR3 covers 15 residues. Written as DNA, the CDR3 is TGTGCCAGCAGCCAAGACTTTATGAGTGTCGACGAGCAGTACTTC. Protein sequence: CASSQDFMSVDEQYF.

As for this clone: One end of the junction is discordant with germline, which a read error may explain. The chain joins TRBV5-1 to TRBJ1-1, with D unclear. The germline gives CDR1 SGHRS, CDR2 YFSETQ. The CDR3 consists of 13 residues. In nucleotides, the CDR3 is TGCGCCAGCAGCTTGGCCATGGGTGGTGAAGGTTTCTTT. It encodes CASSLAMGGEGFF.

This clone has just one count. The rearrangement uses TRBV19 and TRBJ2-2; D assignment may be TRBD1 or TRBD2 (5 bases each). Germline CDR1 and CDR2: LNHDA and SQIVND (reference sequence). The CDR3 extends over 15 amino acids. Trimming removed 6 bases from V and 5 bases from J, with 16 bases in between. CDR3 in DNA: TGTGCCAGTAGCCCGGGACCCCCGGTTACCGGGGAGCTGTTTTTT. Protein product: CASSPGPPVTGELFF.

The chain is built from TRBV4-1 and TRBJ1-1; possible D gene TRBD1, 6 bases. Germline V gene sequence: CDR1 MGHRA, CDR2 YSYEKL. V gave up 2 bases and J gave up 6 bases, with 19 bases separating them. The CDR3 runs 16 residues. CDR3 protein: CASSQPPGRQAPEAFF. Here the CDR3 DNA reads TGCGCCAGCAGCCAACCCCCGGGGCGACAGGCCCCTGAAGCTTTCTTT.